The 9 T cell receptor beta chains reported below all come from one sample, sequenced in a study of shared clonotypes between healthy human individuals. Repertoires were generated with immunoSEQ multiplex PCR, while TCRdb's copy carries only in-frame clones and drops some. The table shows hundreds of thousands of clones, with 95% occurring only once. Positive CCR7 selection of CD45RO-negative cells yielded the naive CD8 cells, and terminally differentiated effector memory CD45RA+ cells were excluded. Sequencing was performed on naive CD8+ T cells sorted from blood. The receptors come from a woman under 40 in good health.

The V and J genes are TRBV4-2 and TRBJ2-7; D is ambiguous. Trimming cost V 0 bases and J 2 bases, with 8 bases left between them. The CDR3 sequence is 14 residues long. The V gene's germline CDR1 is LGHNA and CDR2 YNFKEQ. The CDR3 protein is CASSQDLGPYEQYF. The CDR3 DNA follows: TGTGCCAGCAGCCAAGATCTAGGTCCCTACGAGCAGTACTTC.

J is TRBJ2-7 and V is TRBV5-6; D is uncertain. Looked up from germline, CDR1 is SGHDT and CDR2 is YYEEEE. There are 14 residues in the CDR3. The germline V and J ends were trimmed by 0 bases and 2 bases, with 9 bases remaining between them. DNA of the CDR3: TGTGCCAGCAGCTTGGCGGCCAGAGCCTACGAGCAGTACTTC. Its translation is CASSLAARAYEQYF.

CDR3 amino acids: CASSLWTGEAFF. CDR3 nucleotides: TGTGCCAGCAGCCTCTGGACAGGGGAAGCTTTCTTT. V usage is TRBV4-2 and J usage is TRBJ1-1, with 8 nucleotides matching TRBD1. This CDR3 has 12 residues. Germline trimming cut 4 bases from V and 8 bases from J; bases unmatched to any gene: 3. Germline V gene data show CDR1 as LGHNA and CDR2 as YNFKEQ.

The count of this clone is one. V is TRBV14 and J is TRBJ2-1; TRBD1 matches at 7 bases. This CDR3 spans 15 amino acids. V lost 3 bases, J lost 12 bases, and 14 bases stayed unmatched. The germline gives CDR1 SGHDN, CDR2 FVKESK. CDR3 DNA: TGTGCCAGCAGCCATCTAAAATGGACAGGTGGTGGGCAGTTCTTC. Translated, it gives CASSHLKWTGGGQFF. The variable domain in full, with the rest retrieved from reference TRBV14 and TRBJ2-1, is EAGVTQFPSHSVIEKGQTVTLRCDPISGHDNLYWYRRVMGKEIKFLLHFVKESKQDESGMPNNRFLAERTGGTYSTLKVQPAELEDSGVYFCASSHLKWTGGGQFFGPGTRLTVL.

The chain combines TRBV28 with TRBJ2-5; 10 nucleotides agree with TRBD2. Looked up from germline, CDR1 is MDHEN and CDR2 is SYDVKM. With 2 bases clipped from V and 5 bases from J, the junction kept 5 bases outside the gene matches. This CDR3 region has 15 residues. The CDR3 region is CASSLTSGTGETQYF. Here the CDR3 DNA reads TGTGCCAGCAGTTTAACTAGCGGGACGGGTGAGACCCAGTACTTC.

About this clone: The same CDR3 is also encoded by other DNA sequences in this sample. The rearrangement links TRBV2 to TRBJ1-2; D perhaps matches TRBD1 (5 bases). V shed 3 bases and J shed 4 bases, with 9 bases lying between them. There are 13 residues in the CDR3. The germline V gene encodes CDR1 SNHLY and CDR2 FYNNEI. CDR3 DNA: TGTGCCAGCAGTGAGGGGGGAAGCTATGGCTACACCTTC. This codes for CASSEGGSYGYTF.

The chain carries TRBV5-6 and TRBJ1-4; D ambiguous. Germline values: CDR1 SGHDT, CDR2 YYEEEE. There are 15 residues in the CDR3. The V end lost 4 bases, the J end lost 8 bases, and 18 bases lay between the germline ends. The CDR3 DNA is TGTGCCAGCAGCCTCCCGGTCCTAGGAGGAGAAAAACTGTTTTTT. Its translation: CASSLPVLGGEKLFF. The full variable domain, rest sourced from reference TRBV5-6 and TRBJ1-4, is DAGVTQSPTHLIKTRGQQVTLRCSPKSGHDTVSWYQQALGQGPQFIFQYYEEEERQRGNFPDRFSGHQFPNYSSELNVNALLLGDSALYLCASSLPVLGGEKLFFGSGTQLSVL.

This chain connects TRBV2 to TRBJ2-7; D call uncertain. Germline V CDR1 and CDR2: SNHLY, FYNNEI. Trimming stripped 3 bases from V and 2 bases from J, with 8 bases between. The length of the CDR3 is 13 residues. In DNA form, the CDR3 reads TGTGCCAGCAGTGATAGGCGGACCTACGAGCAGTACTTC. This gives the protein CASSDRRTYEQYF.

The rearrangement links TRBV7-6 to TRBJ2-7; 9 bases fit TRBD2. There are 15 residues in the CDR3. With 5 bases clipped from V and 1 base from J, the junction kept 6 bases outside the gene matches. Germline V gene data show CDR1 as SGHVS and CDR2 as FNYEAQ. CDR3 coding DNA: TGTGCCAGCAGCCGATCAGCGGGAGGTTCCTACGAGCAGTACTTC. Protein product: CASSRSAGGSYEQYF.